This entry concerns a single T cell receptor beta chain. V lost 2 bases, J lost 5 bases, and 5 bases stayed unmatched. The CDR3 is made up of 14 amino acids. Germline assignment: CDR1 SGHAT and CDR2 FQNNGV. The sample originates from a study of T-cell reconstitution after alpha-beta-depleted transplantation in children. This sample's TCRbeta library carried unique molecular identifier barcodes. TCRdb reprocessed the PCR reads via MiXCR and lists one record per CDR3 protein. Among 450,000 to 600,000 distinct CDR3 sequences, around 19% were seen once, and the ten largest hold 2.5% to 3.5%. The J gene is TRBJ2-7, the V gene TRBV11-2; 8 positions match TRBD2. This TCR was recovered from a human donor who donated a stem cell graft to a child with acute lymphoblastic leukemia. The sequencing here drew on PBMCs from the stem cell graft donor, taken from the stem cell graft. The chain's CDR3 is CASSLLAGGDEQYF. The DNA of the CDR3 is TGTGCCAGCAGCTTACTCGCGGGAGGCGACGAGCAGTACTTC.